Listed below are T cell receptor beta chains from one sample, sequenced in a study of T cells in Graves' hyperthyroidism and ophthalmopathy. TCRdb re-called the multiplex PCR reads with MiXCR, one entry per CDR3 protein. The table has roughly 710,000 distinct CDR3 sequences, about 35% seen once. The specimen was blood. The source of these receptors is a woman aged 40-49 years with Graves' hyperthyroidism. Each CDR3 is given with its conserved first and last residue. Each record gives: J gene, V gene, clone size, D gene, CDR3 DNA, CDR3 protein. D genes are given only for firm matches. A row's size may be missing; if present it is once, few, many or a size class.

>TRBJ2-7|TRBV24-1|-|-
TGTGCCACCAGTGATTCCGGGACGTTCGAGCAGTACTTC
CATSDSGTFEQYF
>TRBJ2-7|TRBV6-1|few|-
TGTGCCAGCAGTGAACTGGGACGCGAGCAGTACTTC
CASSELGREQYF
>TRBJ2-7|TRBV5-1|-|-
TGCGCCAGCAGCGCGGACGGGGGCTACGAGCAGTACTTC
CASSADGGYEQYF
>TRBJ1-6|TRBV7-2|-|-
TGTGCCAGCAGTTTTGGGGCAGATAATTCACCCCTCCACTTT
CASSFGADNSPLHF
>TRBJ1-5|TRBV2|many|-
TGTGCCAGCGGGAACAGGTTCGAGCCCCAGCATTTT
CASGNRFEPQHF
>TRBJ2-5|TRBV10-3|many|-
TGTGCCATCAGTGAGTCTAAGCGACAAGAGACCCAGTACTTC
CAISESKRQETQYF
>TRBJ1-2|TRBV24-1|-|-
TGTGCCACCAGTGACTACTCTTACGGCTACACCTTC
CATSDYSYGYTF
>TRBJ1-1|TRBV12-3/TRBV12-4|few|-
TGTGCCAGCAGTTTGGCCGACGATAGTCCTTCACCTGCTTTCTTT
CASSLADDSPSPAFF
>TRBJ1-3|TRBV5-1|few|-
TGCGCCAGCAGCCTCCGACAGGCCAGCTCTGGAAACACCATATATTTT
CASSLRQASSGNTIYF
>TRBJ1-2|TRBV9|-|TRBD1
TGTACCAGCACCCCAACAGGGGGCGACGGCTACACCTTC
CTSTPTGGDGYTF
>TRBJ1-4|TRBV29-1|many|TRBD1
TGCAGCGTTCGACAGGGTAATGAAAAACTGTTTTTT
CSVRQGNEKLFF
>TRBJ2-7|TRBV4-2|few|TRBD1
TGTGCCAGTACCCGGGGACAGGACTACGAGCAGTACTTC
CASTRGQDYEQYF
>TRBJ2-7|TRBV9|-|TRBD2
TGTGCCAACAGCGGGCCAGCGGGAGGAGGGTACGAGCAGTACTTC
CANSGPAGGGYEQYF
>TRBJ2-5|TRBV10-3|few|-
TGTGCCATCAGTGATGGAATTAAGAGGGAGACCCAGTACTTC
CAISDGIKRETQYF
>TRBJ1-2|TRBV3-1|-|-
TGTGCCAGCAGCCAAGGATGGGGGTATGGCTACACCTTC
CASSQGWGYGYTF
>TRBJ2-5|TRBV7-2|many|TRBD1
TGTGCCAGCAGCCCGTACAGGGGGACGGAGACCCAGTACTTC
CASSPYRGTETQYF
>TRBJ1-5|TRBV6-6|few|-
TGTGCCACCCAGGGGCTCGGCCAGCCCCAGCATTTT
CATQGLGQPQHF
>TRBJ1-4|TRBV29-1|-|-
TGCAGCGTCGGAGGAGGGCCGGGGGACGGGGGCACTAATGAAAAACTGTTTTTT
CSVGGGPGDGGTNEKLFF
>TRBJ2-1|TRBV2|-|TRBD2
TGTGCCAGCAGTGAGTCTAGCGGGGGGGTCAATGAGCAGTTCTTC
CASSESSGGVNEQFF
>TRBJ1-2|TRBV10-2|many|-
TGCGCCACCGGGGGGGTGGGGGCAGAGGATGGCTACACCTTC
CATGGVGAEDGYTF
>TRBJ1-5|TRBV2|many|-
TGTGCCAGCAATCCGGAGCTCCCTAATCAGCCCCAGCATTTT
CASNPELPNQPQHF
>TRBJ1-2|TRBV25-1|many|-
TGTGCCAGCAGTGACCAAGGGACATTAACCTATGGCTACACCTTC
CASSDQGTLTYGYTF
>TRBJ2-7|TRBV2|-|TRBD2
TGTGCCAGCAGTCCTCTTAGCGGGGGCTACGAGCAGTACTTC
CASSPLSGGYEQYF
>TRBJ2-7|TRBV6-5|few|TRBD2
TGTGCCAGCAGTTCCCAGCGGGAAGACTACGAGCAGTACTTC
CASSSQREDYEQYF
>TRBJ2-7|TRBV15|-|-
TGTGCCACCAGCAGAGACGGAGGGGATACGGAGCAGTACTTC
CATSRDGGDTEQYF
>TRBJ2-5|TRBV5-1|-|-
TGCGCCAGCAGCTTGGATCGCCTAGCTGCGGGACAGACCCAGTACTTC
CASSLDRLAAGQTQYF
>TRBJ2-5|TRBV18|few|TRBD1
TGTGCCAGCTCAAGACAGGGGATTGAAGAGACCCAGTACTTC
CASSRQGIEETQYF
>TRBJ1-4|TRBV6-1|-|-
TGTGCCAGCACCCGCGTTACAACTAATGAAAAACTGTTTTTT
CASTRVTTNEKLFF
>TRBJ1-5|TRBV10-3|-|-
TGTGCCATAGGATCGCGTAATCAGCCCCAGCATTTT
CAIGSRNQPQHF
>TRBJ1-1|TRBV6-5|-|-
TGTGCCATCAGTTACTCGATTTTACCGGACGAGGGTGAAGCTTTCTTT
CAISYSILPDEGEAFF
>TRBJ1-6|TRBV7-2|few|-
TGTGCCAGCAGCCGAGGTGACAGACGTCATAATTCACCCCTCCACTTT
CASSRGDRRHNSPLHF
>TRBJ1-6|TRBV7-3|many|-
TGTGCCAGCAGCCGGACGGTGTTTAATACCTCACCCCTCCACTTT
CASSRTVFNTSPLHF
>TRBJ2-5|TRBV7-3|-|-
TGTGCCAGCAGCTTAGGCAACATAATAAATCAGCCCCAGTACTTC
CASSLGNIINQPQYF
>TRBJ2-2|TRBV29-1|many|TRBD2
TGCAGCGCAGATGGGGGGGCGAACACCGGGGAGCTGTTTTTT
CSADGGANTGELFF
>TRBJ2-7|TRBV7-9|-|TRBD1
TGTGCCAGCACCCAGACAGGGGGCGCCGCTTACGAGCAGTACTTC
CASTQTGGAAYEQYF
>TRBJ2-1|TRBV10-3|-|-
TGTGCCATCAGTCCCCGGGACACTGGGGTCAATGAGCAGTTCTTC
CAISPRDTGVNEQFF
>TRBJ1-3|TRBV29-1|many|-
TGCAGCGTCGTTAATCACTCTGGAAACACCATATATTTT
CSVVNHSGNTIYF
>TRBJ1-5|TRBV12-3/TRBV12-4|few|-
TGTGCCAGCGGGGTTGGCAATCAGCCCCAGCATTTT
CASGVGNQPQHF
>TRBJ1-5|TRBV20-1|few|-
TGCAGTGCTCCTAGAGACAGTTCTGATCAGCCCCAGCATTTT
CSAPRDSSDQPQHF
>TRBJ1-6|TRBV20-1|few|-
TGCAGTGCTAGATCCCACCCCAGGGGAGGAAATTCACCCCTCCACTTT
CSARSHPRGGNSPLHF
>TRBJ1-1|TRBV10-2|-|-
TGCGCCAGCAGGGGGCAAAATGAAGCTTTCTTT
CASRGQNEAFF